This T cell receptor beta chain was sequenced for a study of T cell responses to AZD1222 COVID-19 vaccine. General study findings and limits: Donors in the cohort were predominantly white British and more often female, and clonal diversity was possibly underestimated. Repertoires were obtained solely post-peak T cell response. Baseline seropositives among AZD1222 recipients totaled only five to seven.

About this clone itself: Its target is unknown.

Only in-frame clones appear in the TCRdb table, and some are missing; sequencing was by immunoSEQ multiplex PCR. This repertoire shows roughly 200,000 clones, roughly 90% found once; its top ten account for approximately 3.7%. Whether given at about 4 or about 12 weeks, second doses were pooled. This CDR3 is 12 amino acids long. Germline CDR1 and CDR2: SGHTA and FQGNSA. V was pared by 3 bases and J by 4 bases, with 7 bases between. The starting material was peripheral blood, obtained 28 days after the second AZD1222 dose. The chain links TRBV7-2 to TRBJ2-7, with D maybe TRBD1 (6 bases). This TCR derives from an adult who received the AZD1222 COVID-19 vaccine. The CDR3 here is CASSFQGYEQYF. The CDR3 nucleotides read TGTGCCAGCAGCTTCCAGGGGTACGAGCAGTACTTC. Using reference TRBV7-2 and TRBJ2-7 for the parts outside the CDR3, the full variable domain is GAGVSQSPSNKVTEKGKDVELRCDPISGHTALYWYRQSLGQGLEFLIYFQGNSAPDKSGLPSDRFSAERTGGSVSTLTIQRTQQEDSAVYLCASSFQGYEQYFGPGTRLTVT.